This T cell receptor (beta chain) derives from a study of T cell changes during pregnancy in multiple sclerosis. Measured with immunoSEQ multiplex PCR; TCRdb has only the in-frame clones, and not every one. Here the sample spans about 80,000 clones, around 90% being singletons. Germline V gene sequence: CDR1 SGHRS, CDR2 YFSETQ. Trimming cost V 2 bases and J 5 bases; bases outside gene matches: 6. The CDR3 sequence is 15 residues long. This rearrangement joins TRBV5-1 to TRBJ2-5; 10 positions agree with TRBD2. Sequenced here: CD4+ T cells from peripheral blood mononuclear cells, sampled before pregnancy. The TCR sequence derives from a female donor with multiple sclerosis, enrolled in a pregnancy study. The CDR3 spells CASSFIAGGGETQYF. Written as DNA, the CDR3 is TGCGCCAGCAGCTTTATAGCGGGAGGAGGGGAGACCCAGTACTTC.